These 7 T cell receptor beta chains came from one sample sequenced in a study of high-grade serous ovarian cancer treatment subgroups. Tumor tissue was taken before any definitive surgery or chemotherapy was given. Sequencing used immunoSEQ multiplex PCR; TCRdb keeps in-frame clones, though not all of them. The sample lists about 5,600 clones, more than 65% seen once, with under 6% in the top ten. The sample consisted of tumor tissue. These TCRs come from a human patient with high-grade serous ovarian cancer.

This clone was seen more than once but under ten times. The CDR3 sequence is CASSPRGGYEQYV. In nucleotides, the CDR3 is TGTGCCAGCTCACCCCGGGGTGGCTACGAGCAGTACGTC. The chain uses TRBV18 and TRBJ2-7; a possible D gene is TRBD2 (5 bases). Trimming removed 3 bases from V and 3 bases from J, with 9 bases in between. This CDR3 contains 13 residues. Germline CDR1 and CDR2: KGHSH and LQKENI.

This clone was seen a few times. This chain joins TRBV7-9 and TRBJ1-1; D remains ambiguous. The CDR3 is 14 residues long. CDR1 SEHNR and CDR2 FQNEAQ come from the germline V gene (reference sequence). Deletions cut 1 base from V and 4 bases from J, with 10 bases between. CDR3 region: CASSLGALVTEAFF. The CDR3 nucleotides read TGTGCCAGCAGCTTAGGGGCACTCGTCACTGAAGCTTTCTTT.

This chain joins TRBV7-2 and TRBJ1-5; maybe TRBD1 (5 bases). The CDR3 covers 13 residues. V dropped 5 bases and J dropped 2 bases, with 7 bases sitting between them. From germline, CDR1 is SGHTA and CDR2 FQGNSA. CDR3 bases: TGTGCCAGCAGCCTACAGGGCAATCAGCCCCAGCATTTT. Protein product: CASSLQGNQPQHF.

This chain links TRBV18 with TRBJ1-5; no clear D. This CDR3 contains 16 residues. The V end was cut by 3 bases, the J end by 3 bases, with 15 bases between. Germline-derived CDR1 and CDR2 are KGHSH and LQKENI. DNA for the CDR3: TGTGCCAGCTCACCGGCCGGGGTACGCTTCAATCAGCCCCAGCATTTT. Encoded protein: CASSPAGVRFNQPQHF.

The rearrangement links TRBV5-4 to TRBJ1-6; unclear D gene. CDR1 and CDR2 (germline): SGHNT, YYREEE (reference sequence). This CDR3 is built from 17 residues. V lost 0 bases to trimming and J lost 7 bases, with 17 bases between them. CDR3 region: CASSLVVIHGGNSPLHF. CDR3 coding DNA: TGTGCCAGCAGCTTGGTAGTGATACATGGTGGAAATTCACCCCTCCACTTT.

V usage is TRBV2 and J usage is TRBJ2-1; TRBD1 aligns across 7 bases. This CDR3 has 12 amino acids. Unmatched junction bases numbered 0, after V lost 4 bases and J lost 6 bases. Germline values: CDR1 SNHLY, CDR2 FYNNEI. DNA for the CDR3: TGTGCCAGCAGTGGACAGGGCAATGAGCAGTTCTTC. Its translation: CASSGQGNEQFF.

CDR3 sequence (DNA): TGTGCCAGCAGCTTGGAACCCTTTAACACTGAAGCTTTCTTT. Translation gives CASSLEPFNTEAFF. J is TRBJ1-1 and V is TRBV7-6, with unresolved D. The CDR3 spans 14 residues. The V end lost 3 bases, the J end lost 2 bases, and 10 bases lay between the germline ends. Germline-derived CDR1 and CDR2 are SGHVS and FNYEAQ.